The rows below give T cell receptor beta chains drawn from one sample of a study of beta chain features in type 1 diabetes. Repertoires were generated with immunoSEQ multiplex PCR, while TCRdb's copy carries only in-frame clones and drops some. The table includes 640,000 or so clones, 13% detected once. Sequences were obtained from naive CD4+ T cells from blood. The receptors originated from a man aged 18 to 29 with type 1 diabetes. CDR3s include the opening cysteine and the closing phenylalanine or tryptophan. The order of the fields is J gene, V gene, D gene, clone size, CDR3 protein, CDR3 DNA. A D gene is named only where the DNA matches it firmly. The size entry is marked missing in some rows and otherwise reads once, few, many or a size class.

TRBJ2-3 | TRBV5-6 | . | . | CASSLVGSTDTQYF | TGTGCCAGCAGCTTGGTTGGGAGCACAGATACGCAGTATTTT
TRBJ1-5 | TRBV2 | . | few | CASRFSNQPQHF | TGTGCCAGCAGGTTTAGCAATCAGCCCCAGCATTTT
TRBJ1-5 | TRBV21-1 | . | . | CASSAQDQPQHF | TGTGCCAGCAGCGCGCAAGATCAGCCCCAGCATTTT
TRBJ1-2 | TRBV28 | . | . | CASSPSGAGTDNYGYTF | TGTGCCAGCAGTCCCAGCGGAGCCGGGACGGACAACTATGGCTACACCTTC
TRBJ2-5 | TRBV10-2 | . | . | CASSESYETQYF | TGCGCCAGCAGTGAGTCGTACGAGACCCAGTACTTC
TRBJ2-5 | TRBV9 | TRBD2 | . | CASSVVPSGGSSGETQYF | TGTGCCAGCAGCGTAGTTCCTAGCGGGGGGTCGAGCGGCGAGACCCAGTACTTC
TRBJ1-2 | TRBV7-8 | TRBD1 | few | CASSPVPGQLEKNYGYTF | TGTGCCAGCAGCCCCGTCCCGGGACAGCTAGAGAAAAACTATGGCTACACCTTC
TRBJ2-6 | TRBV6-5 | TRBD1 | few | CASSTTGVGANVLTF | TGTGCCAGCAGTACGACAGGGGTCGGGGCCAACGTCCTGACTTTC
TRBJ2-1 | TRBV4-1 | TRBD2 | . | CASSSNGLAGYNEQFF | TGCGCCAGCAGCTCGAATGGACTAGCGGGGTACAATGAGCAGTTCTTC
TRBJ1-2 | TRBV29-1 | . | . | CSALVGGSYGYTF | TGCAGCGCCCTCGTTGGGGGGTCCTATGGCTACACCTTC
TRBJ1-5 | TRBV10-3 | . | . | CAISDRQGDSNQPQHF | TGTGCCATCAGTGATCGCCAGGGTGATAGCAATCAGCCCCAGCATTTT
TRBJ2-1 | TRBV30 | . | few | CAWSIRGVEQFF | TGTGCCTGGAGTATTAGAGGGGTTGAGCAGTTCTTC
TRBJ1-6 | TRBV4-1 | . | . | CASSQDGQINSPLHF | TGCGCCAGCAGCCAAGATGGACAGATTAATTCACCCCTCCACTTT
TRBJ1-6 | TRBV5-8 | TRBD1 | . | CASSQTGGGSPLHF | TGTGCCAGCAGCCAGACAGGGGGCGGTTCACCCCTCCACTTT
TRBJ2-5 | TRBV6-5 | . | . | CASKSGAEETQYF | TGTGCCAGCAAGTCTGGGGCAGAAGAGACCCAGTACTTC
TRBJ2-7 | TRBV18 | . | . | CASSPQNAYEQYF | TGTGCCAGCTCACCGCAAAACGCCTACGAGCAGTACTTC
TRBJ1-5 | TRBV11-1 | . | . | CASSLTEKQPQHF | TGTGCCAGCAGCCTGACAGAAAAACAGCCCCAGCATTTT
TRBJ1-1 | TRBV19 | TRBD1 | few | CASKGGDSRGTEAFF | TGTGCCAGTAAAGGGGGGGACAGCCGAGGCACTGAAGCTTTCTTT
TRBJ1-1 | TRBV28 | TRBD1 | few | CASSTTGQGGGTEAFF | TGTGCCAGCAGTACCACGGGACAGGGTGGAGGGACTGAAGCTTTCTTT
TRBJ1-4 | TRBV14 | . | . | CASSQGTTNEKLFF | TGTGCCAGCAGCCAAGGGACAACTAATGAAAAACTGTTTTTT
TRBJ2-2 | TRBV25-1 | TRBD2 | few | CASRSLAANTGELFF | TGTGCCAGCAGATCACTAGCGGCGAACACCGGGGAGCTGTTTTTT
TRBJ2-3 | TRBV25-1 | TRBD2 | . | CASSTGTSGVSDTQYF | TGTGCCAGCAGTACCGGGACTAGCGGGGTCTCAGATACGCAGTATTTT
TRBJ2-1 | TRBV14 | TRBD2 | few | CASSRSGEQFF | TGTGCCAGCAGCCGGAGCGGGGAACAGTTCTTC
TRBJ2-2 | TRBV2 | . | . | CASSEHGDTGELFF | TGTGCCAGCAGTGAACACGGGGATACCGGGGAGCTGTTTTTT
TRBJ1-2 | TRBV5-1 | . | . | CASSLGDGYGYTF | TGCGCCAGCAGCTTGGGGGACGGCTATGGCTACACCTTC
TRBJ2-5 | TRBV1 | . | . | CTSSQDRSGEETQYF | TGCACCAGCAGCCAAGATAGGTCGGGGGAAGAGACCCAGTACTTC
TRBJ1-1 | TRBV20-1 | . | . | CSVWQNTEAFF | TGCAGTGTGTGGCAGAACACTGAAGCTTTCTTT
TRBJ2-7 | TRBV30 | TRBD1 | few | CAWSIGTDNEQYF | TGTGCCTGGAGTATAGGGACAGACAACGAGCAGTACTTC
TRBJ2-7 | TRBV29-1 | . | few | CSVEYGWGTSSYEQYF | TGCAGCGTTGAATACGGTTGGGGAACAAGCTCCTACGAGCAGTACTTC
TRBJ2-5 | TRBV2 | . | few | CASRSDGHQETQYF | TGTGCCAGCAGGTCCGACGGACACCAAGAGACCCAGTACTTC
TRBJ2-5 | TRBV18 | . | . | CASSPTAGRETQYF | TGTGCCAGCTCACCAACTGCAGGTCGAGAGACCCAGTACTTC
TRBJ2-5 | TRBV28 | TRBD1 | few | CATQGAETQYF | TGTGCCACCCAGGGGGCAGAGACCCAGTACTTC
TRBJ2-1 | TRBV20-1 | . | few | CSASVPEQFF | TGCAGTGCTAGTGTCCCCGAGCAGTTCTTC
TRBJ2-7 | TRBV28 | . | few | CASSTQYEQYF | TGTGCCAGCAGTACCCAATACGAGCAGTACTTC
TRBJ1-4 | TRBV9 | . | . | CASSDEGREKLFF | TGTGCCAGCAGCGACGAAGGGCGGGAAAAACTGTTTTTT
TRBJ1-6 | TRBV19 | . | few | CASSPRTTNNSPLHF | TGTGCCAGTAGTCCCAGGACAACAAATAATTCACCCCTCCACTTT
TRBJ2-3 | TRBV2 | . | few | CASSAEAVLEGYF | TGTGCCAGCAGCGCCGAAGCGGTACTTGAGGGGTATTTT